This is a list of T cell receptor beta chains from one sample in a study of human T cells and chemical hapten exposure. Via MiXCR, TCRdb re-called the RACE reads, giving one row per CDR3 protein. Among just under 350,000 distinct CDR3 sequences listed, under 9% were seen once. The material sequenced was whole blood, taken in connection with sensitization to the hapten diphenylcyclopropenone (DPC). All receptors come from a young woman with alopecia areata. Some clones in this sample may be carry-over from other donors' samples. Each CDR3 is given with its conserved first and last residue. The D gene is left open where the match is weak. Size values are once, few and many counts, or a class for expanded clones, and some rows have none.

>TRBD2|.|TRBJ2-7|TRBV12-3/TRBV12-4
CASSLGNGRSSYEQYF
TGTGCCAGCAGTTTAGGGAACGGGAGGAGCTCCTACGAGCAGTACTTC
>.|few|TRBJ1-2|TRBV12-5
CASGPKIGPNYGYTF
TGTGCTAGTGGTCCCAAAATCGGCCCTAACTATGGCTACACCTTC
>.|.|TRBJ1-5|TRBV18
CASSPDTGREQPQHF
TGTGCCAGCTCACCGGATACAGGGAGAGAGCAGCCCCAGCATTTT
>.|.|TRBJ2-7|TRBV29-1
CSVEDRSSYEQYF
TGCAGCGTTGAAGATCGGAGCTCCTACGAGCAGTACTTC
>.|few|TRBJ1-5|TRBV6-2/TRBV6-3
CASSYRAPSNQPQHF
TGTGCCAGCAGTTACAGGGCCCCTAGCAATCAGCCCCAGCATTTT
>TRBD2|.|TRBJ2-3|TRBV29-1
CSISRSGTSGSGGTDTQYF
TGCAGCATCTCTCGGTCCGGGACTAGCGGGTCAGGTGGCACAGATACGCAGTATTTT
>.|few|TRBJ2-6|TRBV7-6
CASSLADLHPSGERLAGANVLTF
TGTGCCAGCAGCTTAGCGGATCTCCACCCTTCAGGGGAGAGATTAGCTGGGGCCAACGTCCTGACTTTC
>.|.|TRBJ2-3|TRBV20-1
CSAFSRPVSDTQYF
TGCAGTGCTTTCTCCCGCCCCGTCTCAGATACGCAGTATTTT
>TRBD2|many|TRBJ2-3|TRBV7-2
CASSYSGGRLADTQYF
TGTGCCAGCAGCTATAGCGGGGGCCGGCTCGCAGATACGCAGTATTTT
>TRBD1|.|TRBJ1-1|TRBV12-3/TRBV12-4
CASSTDRGAEAFF
TGTGCCAGCAGTACGGACAGGGGCGCTGAAGCTTTCTTT
>.|many|TRBJ2-7|TRBV4-2
CASSQDNGQIYEQYF
TGTGCCAGCAGCCAAGATAACGGGCAGATATACGAGCAGTACTTC
>.|few|TRBJ1-2|TRBV6-5
CASSYLDRPYGYTF
TGTGCCAGCAGTTACCTAGACAGGCCCTATGGCTACACCTTC
>TRBD1|few|TRBJ1-1|TRBV12-3/TRBV12-4
CASSLRGQGIRAEAFF
TGTGCCAGCAGTTTAAGGGGACAGGGGATTAGGGCTGAAGCTTTCTTT
>.|.|TRBJ2-7|TRBV10-3
CAISDSSGDSYEQYF
TGTGCCATCAGTGATTCATCAGGGGACTCCTACGAGCAGTACTTC
>.|.|TRBJ2-4|TRBV21-1
CASSIATSPILAKNIQYF
TGTGCCAGCAGCATAGCGACTAGTCCTATACTAGCCAAAAACATTCAGTACTTC
>TRBD1|many|TRBJ1-1|TRBV9
CASSVTGLQGDAFF
TGTGCCAGCAGCGTGACCGGTTTACAGGGGGACGCTTTCTTT
>.|.|TRBJ1-5|TRBV6-6
CASSYSQGGNQPQHF
TGTGCCAGCAGTTACTCACAAGGGGGAAATCAGCCCCAGCATTTT
>TRBD1|.|TRBJ1-6|TRBV6-2/TRBV6-3
CASGRGRSPLHF
TGTGCCAGCGGCAGGGGGCGTTCACCCCTCCACTTT
>TRBD1|many|TRBJ1-6|TRBV27
CASSLGQGNSPLHF
TGTGCCAGCAGCCTGGGACAGGGAAATTCACCCCTCCACTTT
>.|many|TRBJ2-6|TRBV19
CASRSKGANVLTF
TGTGCCAGTAGGAGCAAGGGGGCCAACGTCCTGACTTTC
>TRBD1|.|TRBJ2-1|TRBV12-3/TRBV12-4
CASSLARRGYNEQFF
TGTGCCAGCAGTTTAGCGCGCAGGGGGTACAATGAGCAGTTCTTC
>.|.|TRBJ1-6|TRBV3-1
CPSSQGGRSPLHF
TGTCCCAGCAGCCAAGGGGGGCGGTCACCCCTCCACTTT
>TRBD2|many|TRBJ2-5|TRBV20-1
CSAVGLAGSQETQYF
TGCAGTGCCGTCGGACTAGCGGGGTCCCAAGAGACCCAGTACTTC
>.|.|TRBJ2-4|TRBV4-1
CASSQLGAAKNIQYF
TGCGCCAGCAGCCAATTAGGGGCAGCCAAAAACATTCAGTACTTC
>TRBD1|few|TRBJ1-3|TRBV7-2
CASSSSGTALSGNTIYF
TGTGCCAGCAGCTCCTCCGGGACAGCTTTATCTGGAAACACCATATATTTT
>TRBD1|few|TRBJ1-2|TRBV5-1
CASGGQGANYGYTF
TGCGCCAGTGGGGGACAGGGGGCGAACTATGGCTACACCTTC
>TRBD2|.|TRBJ2-3|TRBV4-3
CASSQDGPEVAGTTDTQYF
TGCGCCAGCAGCCAAGATGGTCCCGAGGTAGCGGGGACCACAGATACGCAGTATTTT
>TRBD2|.|TRBJ2-2|TRBV27
CASSSPGGLGGELFF
TGTGCCAGCAGTTCCCCGGGGGGACTCGGCGGGGAGCTGTTTTTT
>.|.|TRBJ2-3|TRBV3-1
CASSQVGEAADTQYF
TGTGCCAGCAGCCAAGTGGGGGAGGCGGCAGATACGCAGTATTTT
>.|.|TRBJ1-1|TRBV29-1
CSVSRGLMNTEAFF
TGCAGCGTCTCTAGGGGTCTCATGAACACTGAAGCTTTCTTT
>.|few|TRBJ1-1|TRBV6-1
CASSKEGSTEAFF
TGTGCCAGCAGTAAAGAGGGGAGCACTGAAGCTTTCTTT
>TRBD1|few|TRBJ1-1|TRBV15
CATSRSGQGVTEAFF
TGTGCCACCAGCAGATCGGGACAGGGGGTGACTGAAGCTTTCTTT
>.|.|TRBJ1-5|TRBV27
CASSLGGKGQPQHF
TGTGCCAGCAGTTTGGGCGGTAAGGGGCAGCCCCAGCATTTT
>.|many|TRBJ2-5|TRBV7-6
CASSFRGETQYF
TGTGCCAGCAGCTTTAGGGGGGAGACCCAGTACTTC
>TRBD1|.|TRBJ2-4|TRBV3-1
CASSQLQGASKNIQYF
TGTGCCAGCAGCCAATTGCAGGGGGCCTCCAAAAACATTCAGTACTTC
>TRBD1|few|TRBJ1-2|TRBV6-5
CASFRPGQANYGYTF
TGTGCCAGTTTCCGTCCGGGACAGGCCAACTATGGCTACACCTTC
>.|many|TRBJ2-3|TRBV5-1
CASSLSRGDTDTQYF
TGCGCCAGCAGCTTAAGCAGGGGCGACACAGATACGCAGTATTTT
>TRBD1|.|TRBJ2-7|TRBV6-5
CASSPLGQAASYEQYF
TGTGCCAGCAGCCCACTTGGACAGGCTGCCTCCTACGAGCAGTACTTC
>.|.|TRBJ1-1|TRBV9
CASTEGGSNTEAFF
TGTGCCAGCACCGAGGGGGGCTCGAACACTGAAGCTTTCTTT
>TRBD2|many|TRBJ2-7|TRBV4-3
CASSQEGSGAREQYF
TGCGCCAGCAGCCAAGAAGGCAGCGGGGCTAGAGAGCAGTACTTC
>.|.|TRBJ1-2|TRBV20-1
CSADSYGYTF
TGCAGTGCGGATTCCTATGGCTACACCTTC
>.|many|TRBJ1-5|TRBV27
CASSFTRNQPQHF
TGTGCCAGCAGTTTCACCCGCAATCAGCCCCAGCATTTT
>.|many|TRBJ2-3|TRBV20-1
CSGRGGSGTDTQYF
TGCAGTGGAAGGGGGGGTAGCGGCACAGATACGCAGTATTTT
>TRBD1|few|TRBJ2-3|TRBV5-8
CASSFTGGEADTQYF
TGTGCCAGCAGCTTTACAGGGGGCGAGGCAGATACGCAGTATTTT
>TRBD1|few|TRBJ2-3|TRBV5-6
CASSGRPIWTGDPTDTQYF
TGTGCCAGCAGCGGGCGACCAATCTGGACAGGGGACCCCACAGATACGCAGTATTTT
>TRBD1|.|TRBJ2-4|TRBV12-3/TRBV12-4
CASSPQGALNIQYF
TGTGCCAGCAGTCCTCAGGGGGCTTTAAACATTCAGTACTTC
>.|many|TRBJ1-5|TRBV4-3
CASSQEAAGSNQPQHF
TGCGCCAGCAGCCAAGAAGCGGCAGGGTCGAATCAGCCCCAGCATTTT
>TRBD1|many|TRBJ1-1|TRBV4-2
CASSQEGQGALAFF
TGTGCCAGCAGCCAAGAGGGGCAGGGGGCCTTGGCTTTCTTT
>TRBD1|.|TRBJ1-1|TRBV5-1
CASSLLGTGNTEAFF
TGCGCCAGCAGCTTGTTAGGGACAGGCAACACTGAAGCTTTCTTT
>.|.|TRBJ1-1|TRBV6-5
CASKRGTTGRVEAFF
TGTGCCAGCAAGAGGGGGACAACAGGGCGCGTTGAAGCTTTCTTT
>.|.|TRBJ1-1|TRBV7-2
CASSLLEEQQDPRETEAFF
TGTGCCAGCAGCTTATTAGAGGAGCAACAGGACCCGCGGGAGACTGAAGCTTTCTTT
>.|many|TRBJ1-6|TRBV14
CASSPQGYSPLHF
TGTGCCAGCAGCCCACAGGGATACTCACCTCTCCACTTT
>TRBD1|few|TRBJ2-2|TRBV24-1
CATSDRDRGGITGELFF
TGTGCCACCAGTGACCGGGACAGGGGGGGAATCACCGGGGAGCTGTTTTTT